The entry that follows covers one T cell receptor (beta chain) sequence. This record belongs to a study of blood T cell repertoires in COVID-19. TCRdb's copy holds only in-frame clones and misses some; the assay was immunoSEQ multiplex PCR. The sample has approximately 190,000 clones; 80% are singletons. The CDR3 is 14 amino acids. Germline CDR1 is SGHVS and CDR2 is FNYEAQ. V lost 4 bases and J lost 10; bases outside the gene matches: 10. The V gene is TRBV7-6, the J gene TRBJ2-1; 7 positions match TRBD2. The sample was peripheral blood. This receptor was obtained from a man aged 55 to 69 with acute or convalescent COVID-19. The CDR3 nucleotides are TGTGCCAGCAGCTGGGGGGGGAGGAGCGGGGAGCAGTTCTTC. Protein: CASSWGGRSGEQFF.